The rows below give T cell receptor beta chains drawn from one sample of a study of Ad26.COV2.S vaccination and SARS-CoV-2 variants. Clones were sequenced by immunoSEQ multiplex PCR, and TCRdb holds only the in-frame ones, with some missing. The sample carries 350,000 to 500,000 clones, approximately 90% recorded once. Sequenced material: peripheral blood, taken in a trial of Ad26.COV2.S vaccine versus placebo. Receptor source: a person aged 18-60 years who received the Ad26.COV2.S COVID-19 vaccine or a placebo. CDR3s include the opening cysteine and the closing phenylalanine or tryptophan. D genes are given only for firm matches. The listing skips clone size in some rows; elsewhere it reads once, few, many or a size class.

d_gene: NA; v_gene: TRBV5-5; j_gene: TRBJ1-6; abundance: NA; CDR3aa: CASSRTLPDRPPIHSPLHF; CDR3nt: TGTGCCAGCAGTCGAACCCTACCCGACAGACCACCTATTCATTCACCCCTCCACTTT
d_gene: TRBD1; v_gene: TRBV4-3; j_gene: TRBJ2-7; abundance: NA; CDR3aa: CASSQVPLTGTYEQYF; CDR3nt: TGCGCCAGCAGCCAAGTACCCCTGACAGGGACCTACGAGCAGTACTTC
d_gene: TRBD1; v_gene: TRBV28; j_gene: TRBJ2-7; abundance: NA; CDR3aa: CASRSYRGHEQYF; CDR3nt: TGTGCCAGCAGATCGTACAGGGGCCACGAGCAGTACTTC
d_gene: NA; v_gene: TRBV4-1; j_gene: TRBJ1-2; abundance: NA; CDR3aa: CASSPRRGTNYGYTF; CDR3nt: TGCGCCAGCAGTCCCCGAAGAGGCACTAACTATGGCTACACCTTC
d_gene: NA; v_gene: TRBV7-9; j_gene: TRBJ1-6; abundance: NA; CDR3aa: CASSIGGSRNNSPLHF; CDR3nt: TGTGCCAGCAGCATTGGGGGGAGCAGAAATAATTCACCCCTCCACTTT
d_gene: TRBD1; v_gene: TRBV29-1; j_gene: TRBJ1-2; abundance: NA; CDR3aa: CSVVGQGGYGYTF; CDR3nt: TGCAGCGTTGTGGGACAGGGCGGCTATGGCTACACCTTC
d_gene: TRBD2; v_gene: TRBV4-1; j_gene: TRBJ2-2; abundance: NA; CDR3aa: CASSPLTSSAGELFF; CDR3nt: TGCGCCAGCAGCCCTTTGACTAGCAGCGCCGGGGAGCTGTTTTTT
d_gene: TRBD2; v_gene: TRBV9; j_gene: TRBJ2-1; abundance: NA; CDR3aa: CASSPGRELYNEQFF; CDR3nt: TGTGCCAGCAGCCCCGGGCGGGAGCTCTACAATGAGCAGTTCTTC
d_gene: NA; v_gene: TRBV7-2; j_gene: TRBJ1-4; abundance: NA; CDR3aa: CASSLRGRDEKLFF; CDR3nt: TGTGCCAGCAGCTTGAGAGGGCGGGATGAAAAACTGTTTTTT
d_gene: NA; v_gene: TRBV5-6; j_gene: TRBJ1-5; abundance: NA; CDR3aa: CASSLGPGDQPQHF; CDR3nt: TGTGCCAGCAGCTTGGGACCCGGGGATCAGCCCCAGCATTTT
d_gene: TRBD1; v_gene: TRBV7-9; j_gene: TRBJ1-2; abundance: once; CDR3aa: CASSLITAGGGYTF; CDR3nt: TGTGCCAGCAGCTTAATAACGGCAGGGGGCGGCTACACCTTC
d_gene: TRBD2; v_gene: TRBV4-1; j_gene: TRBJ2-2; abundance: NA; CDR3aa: CASSQDGLAGGPTGELFF; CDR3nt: TGCGCCAGCAGCCAAGATGGACTAGCGGGAGGGCCCACCGGGGAGCTGTTTTTT
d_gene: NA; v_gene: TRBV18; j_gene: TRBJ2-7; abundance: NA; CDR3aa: CASSPTAGRRDYEQYF; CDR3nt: TGTGCCAGCTCACCTACGGCAGGACGGAGGGACTACGAGCAGTACTTC
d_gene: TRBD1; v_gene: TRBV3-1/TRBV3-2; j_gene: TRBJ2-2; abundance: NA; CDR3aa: CASSQEDRLGTGELFF; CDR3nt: TGTGCCAGCAGCCAAGAGGACAGGCTTGGGACCGGGGAGCTGTTTTTT
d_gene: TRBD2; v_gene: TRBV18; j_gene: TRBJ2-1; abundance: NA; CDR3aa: CASSPTSGDNEQFF; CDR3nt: TGTGCCAGCTCACCGACTAGCGGAGACAATGAGCAGTTCTTC
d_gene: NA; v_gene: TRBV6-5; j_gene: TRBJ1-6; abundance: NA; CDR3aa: CASRRQRDSPLHF; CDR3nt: TGTGCCAGCAGACGACAGAGAGATTCACCCCTCCACTTT
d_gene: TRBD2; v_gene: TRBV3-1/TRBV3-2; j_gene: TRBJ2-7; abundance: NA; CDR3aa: CASSLRLAGRSYEQYF; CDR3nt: TGTGCCAGCAGCCTTAGACTAGCGGGGAGGTCCTACGAGCAGTACTTC
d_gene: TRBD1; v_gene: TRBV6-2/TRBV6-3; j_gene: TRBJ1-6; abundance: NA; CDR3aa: CASSQQGYNSPLHF; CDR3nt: TGTGCCAGCAGTCAACAGGGGTATAATTCACCCCTCCACTTT
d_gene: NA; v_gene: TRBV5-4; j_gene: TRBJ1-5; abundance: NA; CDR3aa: CASSLIGNQPQHF; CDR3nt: TGTGCCAGCAGCTTGATAGGGAATCAGCCCCAGCATTTT
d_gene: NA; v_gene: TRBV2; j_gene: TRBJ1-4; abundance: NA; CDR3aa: CASSEGIRTSTNEKLFF; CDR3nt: TGTGCCAGCAGTGAAGGAATCCGGACTTCAACTAATGAAAAACTGTTTTTT
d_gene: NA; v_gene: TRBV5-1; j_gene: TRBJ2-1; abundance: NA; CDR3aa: CASSLNRANEQFF; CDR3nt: TGCGCCAGCAGCTTGAACCGGGCCAATGAGCAGTTCTTC
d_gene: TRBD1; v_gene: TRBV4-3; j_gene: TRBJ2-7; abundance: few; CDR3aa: CASSPRGTGNEQYF; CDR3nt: TGCGCCAGCAGCCCTCGAGGGACAGGGAACGAGCAGTACTTC
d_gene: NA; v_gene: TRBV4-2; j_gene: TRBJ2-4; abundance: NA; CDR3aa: CASSQELTLKNIQYF; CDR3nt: TGTGCCAGCAGCCAAGAACTGACGTTAAAAAACATTCAGTACTTC
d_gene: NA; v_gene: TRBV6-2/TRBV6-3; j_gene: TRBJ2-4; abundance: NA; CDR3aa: CASSYSSLATIAKNIQYF; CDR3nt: TGTGCCAGCAGTTACTCGAGCCTAGCGACTATTGCCAAAAACATTCAGTACTTC
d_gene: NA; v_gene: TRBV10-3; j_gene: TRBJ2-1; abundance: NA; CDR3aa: CAISGWSSYNEQFF; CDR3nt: TGTGCCATCAGTGGATGGAGCTCCTACAATGAGCAGTTCTTC
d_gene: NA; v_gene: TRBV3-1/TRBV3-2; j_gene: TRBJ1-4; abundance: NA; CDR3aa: CASSQVTPASNEKLFF; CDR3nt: TGTGCCAGCAGCCAAGTGACGCCGGCCTCTAATGAAAAACTGTTTTTT
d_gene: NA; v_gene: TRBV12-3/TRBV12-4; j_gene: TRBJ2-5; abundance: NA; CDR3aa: CASSPLREETQYF; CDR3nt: TGTGCCAGCAGTCCCCTCAGAGAAGAGACCCAGTACTTC
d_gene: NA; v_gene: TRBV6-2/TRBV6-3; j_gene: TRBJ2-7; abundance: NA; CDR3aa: CASSYSLQALSYEQYF; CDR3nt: TGTGCCAGCAGTTACTCGCTTCAGGCCTTATCCTACGAGCAGTACTTC
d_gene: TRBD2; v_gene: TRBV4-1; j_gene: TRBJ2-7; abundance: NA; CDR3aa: CASSQPGTSGNEQYF; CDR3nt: TGCGCCAGCAGCCAACCCGGGACTAGCGGGAACGAGCAGTACTTC
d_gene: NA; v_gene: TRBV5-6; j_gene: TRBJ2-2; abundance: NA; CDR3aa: CASSLVDTGELFF; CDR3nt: TGTGCCAGCAGCTTGGTGGACACCGGGGAGCTGTTTTTT
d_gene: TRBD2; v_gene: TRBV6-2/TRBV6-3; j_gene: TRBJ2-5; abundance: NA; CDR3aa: CASSSGLADKETQYF; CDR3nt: TGTGCCAGCAGCTCCGGACTAGCGGATAAAGAGACCCAGTACTTC
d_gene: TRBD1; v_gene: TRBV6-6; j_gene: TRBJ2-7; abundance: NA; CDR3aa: CASSTTGDYEQYF; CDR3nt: TGTGCCAGCAGTACGACAGGGGACTACGAGCAGTACTTC
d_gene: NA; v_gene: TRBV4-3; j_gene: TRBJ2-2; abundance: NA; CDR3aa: CASSQVLRGRSTGELFF; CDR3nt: TGCGCCAGCAGCCAAGTTTTGCGGGGCCGTAGCACCGGGGAGCTGTTTTTT
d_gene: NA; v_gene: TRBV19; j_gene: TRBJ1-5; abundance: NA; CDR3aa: CASSIDGGVPYQPQHF; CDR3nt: TGTGCCAGTAGTATAGATGGAGGGGTTCCATATCAGCCCCAGCATTTT
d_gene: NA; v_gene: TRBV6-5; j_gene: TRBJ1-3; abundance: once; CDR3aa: CASSYSGISAGNTIYF; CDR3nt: TGTGCCAGCAGTTATTCCGGTATTTCGGCTGGAAACACCATATATTTT
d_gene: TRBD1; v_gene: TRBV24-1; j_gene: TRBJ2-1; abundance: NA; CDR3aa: CATSDRDRGNEQFF; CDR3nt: TGTGCCACCAGTGATAGGGACAGGGGGAATGAGCAGTTCTTC
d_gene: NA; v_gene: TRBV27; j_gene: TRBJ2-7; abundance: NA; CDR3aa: CASSLSSEGKVEQYF; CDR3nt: TGTGCCAGCAGTTTATCGTCCGAGGGAAAAGTCGAGCAGTACTTC
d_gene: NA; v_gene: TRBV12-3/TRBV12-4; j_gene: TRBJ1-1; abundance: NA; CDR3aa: CASSLSRRTEAFF; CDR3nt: TGTGCCAGCAGTCTCTCCCGGAGGACTGAAGCTTTCTTT
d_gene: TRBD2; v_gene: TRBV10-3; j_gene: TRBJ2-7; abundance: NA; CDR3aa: CAITDGTNYEQYF; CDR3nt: TGTGCCATCACCGACGGGACTAACTACGAGCAGTACTTC
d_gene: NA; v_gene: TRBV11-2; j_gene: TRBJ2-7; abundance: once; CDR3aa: CASRTGNYEQYF; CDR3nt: TGTGCCAGCAGAACCGGGAACTACGAGCAGTACTTC
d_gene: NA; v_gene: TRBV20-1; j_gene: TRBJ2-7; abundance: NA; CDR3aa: CSARGVYEQYF; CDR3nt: TGCAGTGCTAGGGGGGTCTACGAGCAGTACTTC
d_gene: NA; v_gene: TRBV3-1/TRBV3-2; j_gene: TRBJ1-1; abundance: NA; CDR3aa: CASSQDPAVKHTEAFF; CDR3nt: TGTGCCAGCAGCCAAGATCCGGCAGTGAAGCACACTGAAGCTTTCTTT
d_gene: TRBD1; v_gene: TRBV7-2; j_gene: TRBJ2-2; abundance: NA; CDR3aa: CASSSGQGDPGELFF; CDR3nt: TGTGCCAGCAGCTCGGGACAGGGGGATCCCGGGGAGCTGTTTTTT
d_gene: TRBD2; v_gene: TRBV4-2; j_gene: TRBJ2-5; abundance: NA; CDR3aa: CASSPGAGEGQETQYF; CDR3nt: TGTGCCAGCAGCCCGGGAGCGGGAGAAGGCCAAGAGACCCAGTACTTC
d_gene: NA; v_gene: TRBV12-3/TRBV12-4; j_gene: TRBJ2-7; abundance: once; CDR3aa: CASSRPSSYEQYF; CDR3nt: TGTGCCAGCAGCAGACCTTCCTCCTACGAGCAGTACTTC
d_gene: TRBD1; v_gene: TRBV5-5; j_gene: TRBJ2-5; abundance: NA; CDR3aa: CASSGGTGGSGETQYF; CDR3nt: TGTGCCAGCAGCGGGGGGACAGGGGGATCGGGAGAGACCCAGTACTTC
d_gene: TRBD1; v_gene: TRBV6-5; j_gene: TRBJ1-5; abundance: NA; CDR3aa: CASSYSGTALGQPQHF; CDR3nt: TGTGCCAGCAGTTACTCGGGGACAGCCCTGGGTCAGCCCCAGCATTTT
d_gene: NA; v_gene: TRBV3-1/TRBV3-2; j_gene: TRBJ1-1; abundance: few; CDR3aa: CASSQGRGTLNTEAFF; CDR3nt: TGTGCCAGCAGCCAAGGAAGGGGGACCTTGAACACTGAAGCTTTCTTT
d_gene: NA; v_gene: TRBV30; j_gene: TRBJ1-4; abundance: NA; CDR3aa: CAWNLGGTNEKLFF; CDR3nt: TGTGCCTGGAACCTGGGGGGTACTAATGAAAAACTGTTTTTT
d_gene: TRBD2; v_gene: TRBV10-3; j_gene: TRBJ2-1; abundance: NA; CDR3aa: CAISESSGRNEQFF; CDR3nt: TGTGCCATCAGTGAGTCTAGCGGGAGGAATGAGCAGTTCTTC
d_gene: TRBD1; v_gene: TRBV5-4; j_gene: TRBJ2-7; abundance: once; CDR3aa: CASSTAGQVYEQYF; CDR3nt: TGTGCCAGCAGCACGGCAGGACAGGTCTACGAGCAGTACTTC
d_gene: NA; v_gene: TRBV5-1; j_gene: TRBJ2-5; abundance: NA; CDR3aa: CASSLALEGAGETQYF; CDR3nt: TGCGCCAGCAGCTTGGCCTTGGAAGGGGCTGGAGAGACCCAGTACTTC
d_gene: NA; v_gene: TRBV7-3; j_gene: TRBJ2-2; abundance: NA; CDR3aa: CASSAYSQGVDTGELFF; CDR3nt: TGTGCCAGCAGCGCCTATTCACAGGGTGTGGACACCGGGGAGCTGTTTTTT
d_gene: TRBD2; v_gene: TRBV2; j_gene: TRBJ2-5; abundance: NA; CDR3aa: CASSEAGGGRARETQYF; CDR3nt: TGTGCCAGCAGTGAAGCCGGGGGCGGGAGGGCCCGGGAGACCCAGTACTTC